The 11 T cell receptor beta chains below all came from one sample that was sequenced in a study of cytomegalovirus exposure and HLA in healthy donors. The PCR had 60 Vbeta and 13 Jbeta primers. Sequencing used immunoSEQ multiplex PCR; TCRdb keeps in-frame clones, though not all of them. The data hold more than 85,000 clones, with about 78% observed a single time. The sequenced sample consisted of PBMCs. Receptor source: a young man in good health and CMV-seronegative.

The chain carries TRBV28 and TRBJ2-4, with 9 bases lining up with TRBD2. With V trimmed by 1 base and J by 1 base, 2 bases remained unmatched. From germline, CDR1 is MDHEN and CDR2 SYDVKM. This CDR3 comprises 16 residues. Here the CDR3 DNA reads TGTGCCAGCAGTTTATTAGCGGGAGTCGCCAAAAACATTCAGTACTTC. Protein product: CASSLLAGVAKNIQYF.

CDR3 nucleotide sequence: TGTGCCAGTACCTATGGGCAGGACTACGAGCAGTACTTC. It specifies CASTYGQDYEQYF. The genes are TRBV19 and TRBJ2-7; D is unresolved. V shed 7 bases and J shed 3 bases, with 13 bases lying between them. CDR3 length: 13 amino acids. CDR1 LNHDA and CDR2 SQIVND come from the germline V gene (reference sequence).

This clone has only a few counts. V is TRBV2 and J is TRBJ1-5; perhaps TRBD1 as D (5 bases). This CDR3 contains 15 residues. V was cut by 4 bases and J by 5 bases, with 15 bases left in between. Germline V gene sequence: CDR1 SNHLY, CDR2 FYNNEI. The CDR3 sequence is CASSVLQGGDQPQHF. CDR3 DNA sequence: TGTGCCAGCAGTGTCCTCCAGGGAGGGGATCAGCCCCAGCATTTT.

CDR3 amino acids: CASSFLGQGGTEAFF. As DNA, the CDR3 is TGTGCCAGCAGCTTCCTGGGACAGGGCGGAACTGAAGCTTTCTTT. The chain combines TRBV5-6 with TRBJ1-1, with 9 positions matching TRBD1. From germline, CDR1 is SGHDT and CDR2 YYEEEE. This CDR3 spans 15 amino acids. Unmatched junction bases numbered 7, after V lost 2 bases and J lost 5 bases.

The rearrangement uses TRBV28 and TRBJ2-6; 8 positions match TRBD2. This CDR3 spans 15 amino acids. The ends lost 5 bases at V and 4 bases at J; junction bases unmatched: 4. Germline V CDR1 and CDR2: MDHEN, SYDVKM. CDR3 sequence reads: CASSGLAGGANVLTF. DNA for the CDR3: TGTGCCAGCAGTGGATTAGCGGGGGGGGCCAACGTCCTGACTTTC.

The V call is TRBV5-1, the J call TRBJ2-7; TRBD1 matches 9 bases. With V trimmed by 4 bases and J by 1 base, 6 bases remained unmatched. This CDR3 region has 15 residues. Germline V gene data show CDR1 as SGHRS and CDR2 as YFSETQ. The CDR3 is CASSPRQGESYEQYF. The CDR3 nucleotides are TGCGCCAGCAGCCCCCGACAGGGGGAGTCCTACGAGCAGTACTTC.

The chain is built from TRBV27 and TRBJ2-1, with D possibly matching TRBD1 (5 bases). CDR1 and CDR2 from the germline V gene are MNHEY and SMNVEV (reference sequence). V dropped 5 bases and J dropped 2 bases, with 10 bases sitting between them. The CDR3 runs 14 residues. CDR3 coding DNA: TGTGCCAGCAGTAGACAGTATCCCTACAATGAGCAGTTCTTC. Protein: CASSRQYPYNEQFF.

The chain is built from TRBV19 and TRBJ2-6; possibly TRBD1 for D (6 bases). Germline V gives CDR1 LNHDA, CDR2 SQIVND (reference sequence). V lost 0 bases, J lost 4 bases, and 13 bases lay in between. This CDR3 spans 17 amino acids. The CDR3: CASSIDLWTVGANVLTF. The CDR3, as DNA: TGTGCCAGTAGTATAGACCTATGGACAGTGGGGGCCAACGTCCTGACTTTC.

V gene TRBV29-1 combines with J gene TRBJ2-5; TRBD2 agrees at 11 bases. The germline gives CDR1 SQVTM, CDR2 ANQGSEA. V lost 3 bases, J lost 4 bases, and 10 bases stayed unmatched. The CDR3 is 16 residues long. CDR3 sequence reads: CSVDLTFTSGGETQYF. For the CDR3, the DNA is TGCAGCGTTGACCTTACCTTTACTAGCGGGGGAGAGACCCAGTACTTC.

This chain connects TRBV10-1 to TRBJ2-5, with D uncertain. The V gene lost 7 bases and the J gene lost 9 bases, with 9 bases spanning the gap. Per the germline V gene, CDR1 is WNHNN and CDR2 is SYGVQD (reference sequence). This CDR3 contains 10 residues. DNA for the CDR3: TGCGCCAGCATACTCTCGGCCCAGTACTTC. Translated, it gives CASILSAQYF.

The chain employs TRBV10-2 and TRBJ2-1, with 12 bases aligning to TRBD2. Germline V gives CDR1 WSHSY, CDR2 SAAADI. CDR3 length: 15 residues. V lost 7 bases, J lost 10 bases, and 11 bases stayed unmatched. This chain's CDR3 is CASILTSGGPREQFF. The CDR3 DNA reads as TGCGCCAGCATTCTGACTAGCGGGGGTCCCCGGGAGCAGTTCTTC.